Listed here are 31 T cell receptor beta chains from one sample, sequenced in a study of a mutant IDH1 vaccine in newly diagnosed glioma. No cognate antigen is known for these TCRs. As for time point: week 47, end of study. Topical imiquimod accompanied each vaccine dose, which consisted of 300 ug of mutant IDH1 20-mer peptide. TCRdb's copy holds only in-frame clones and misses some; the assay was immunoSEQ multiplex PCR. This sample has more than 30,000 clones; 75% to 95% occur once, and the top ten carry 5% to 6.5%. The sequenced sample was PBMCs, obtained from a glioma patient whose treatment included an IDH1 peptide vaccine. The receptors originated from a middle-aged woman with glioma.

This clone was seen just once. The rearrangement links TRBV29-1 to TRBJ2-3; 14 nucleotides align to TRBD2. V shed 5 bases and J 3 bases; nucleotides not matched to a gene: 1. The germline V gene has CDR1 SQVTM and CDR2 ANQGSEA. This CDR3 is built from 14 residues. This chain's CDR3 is CSVRTSGGTDTQYF. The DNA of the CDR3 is TGCAGCGTTCGGACTAGCGGGGGGACAGATACGCAGTATTTT.

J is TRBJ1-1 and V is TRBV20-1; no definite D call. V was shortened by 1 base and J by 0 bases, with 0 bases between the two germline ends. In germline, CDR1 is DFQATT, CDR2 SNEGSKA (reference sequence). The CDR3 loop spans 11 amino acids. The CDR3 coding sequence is TGCAGTGCTAGAGTGAACACTGAAGCTTTCTTT. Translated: CSARVNTEAFF.

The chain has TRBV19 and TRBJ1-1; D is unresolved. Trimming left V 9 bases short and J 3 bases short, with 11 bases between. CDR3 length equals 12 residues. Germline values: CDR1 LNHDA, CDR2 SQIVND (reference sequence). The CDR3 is CASSLGYTEAFF. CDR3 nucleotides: TGTGCCAGCAGTTTGGGTTACACTGAAGCTTTCTTT.

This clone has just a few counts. CDR3 loop: CASSPQDSNQPQHF. In nucleotides, the CDR3 is TGTGCCAGCAGTCCCCAGGATAGCAATCAGCCCCAGCATTTT. The chain couples TRBV27 to TRBJ1-5; D uncertain. The CDR3 length is 14 residues. Germline V gene lookup returns CDR1 MNHEY and CDR2 SMNVEV (reference sequence). V lost 5 bases and J lost 0, with 8 bases in between.

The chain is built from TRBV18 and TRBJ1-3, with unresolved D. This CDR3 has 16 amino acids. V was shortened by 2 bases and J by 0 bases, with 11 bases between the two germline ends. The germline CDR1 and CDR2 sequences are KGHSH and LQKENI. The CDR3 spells CASSPVPGNSGNTIYF. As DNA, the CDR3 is TGTGCCAGCTCACCAGTCCCAGGCAACTCTGGAAACACCATATATTTT.

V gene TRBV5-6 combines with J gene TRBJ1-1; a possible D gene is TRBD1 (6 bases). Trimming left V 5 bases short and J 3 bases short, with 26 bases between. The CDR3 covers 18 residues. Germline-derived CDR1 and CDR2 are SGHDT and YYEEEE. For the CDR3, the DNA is TGTGCCAGCAGGGAAGGGGTCGTCAGGGGCACGATGGACACTGAAGCTTTCTTT. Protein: CASREGVVRGTMDTEAFF.

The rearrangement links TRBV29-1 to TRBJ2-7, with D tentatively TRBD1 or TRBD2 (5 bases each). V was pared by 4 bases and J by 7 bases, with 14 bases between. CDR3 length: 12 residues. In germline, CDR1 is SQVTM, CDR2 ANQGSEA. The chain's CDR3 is CSVGRDGVEQYF. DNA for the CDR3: TGCAGCGTTGGACGGGACGGCGTGGAGCAGTACTTC.

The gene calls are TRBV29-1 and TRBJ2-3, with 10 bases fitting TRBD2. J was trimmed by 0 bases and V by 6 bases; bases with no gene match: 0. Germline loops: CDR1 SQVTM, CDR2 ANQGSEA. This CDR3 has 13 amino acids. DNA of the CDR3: TGCAGCGTGACTAGCGGGAGCACAGATACGCAGTATTTT. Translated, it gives CSVTSGSTDTQYF.

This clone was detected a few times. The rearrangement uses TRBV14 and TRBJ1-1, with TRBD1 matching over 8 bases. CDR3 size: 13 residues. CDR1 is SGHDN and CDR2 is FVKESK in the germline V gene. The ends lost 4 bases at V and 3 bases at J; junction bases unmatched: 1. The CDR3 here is CASSRQGYTEAFF. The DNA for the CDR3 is TGTGCCAGCAGCCGACAGGGGTACACTGAAGCTTTCTTT.

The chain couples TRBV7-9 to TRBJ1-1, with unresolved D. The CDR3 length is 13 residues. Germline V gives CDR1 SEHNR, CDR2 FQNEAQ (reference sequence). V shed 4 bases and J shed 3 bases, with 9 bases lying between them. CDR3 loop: CASSSTSYTEAFF. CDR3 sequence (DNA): TGTGCCAGCAGCTCGACAAGCTACACTGAAGCTTTCTTT.

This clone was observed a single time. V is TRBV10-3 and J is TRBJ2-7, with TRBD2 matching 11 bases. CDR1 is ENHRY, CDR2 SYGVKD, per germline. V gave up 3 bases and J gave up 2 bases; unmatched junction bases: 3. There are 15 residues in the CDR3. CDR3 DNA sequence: TGTGCCATCAGTGAACTAGCGGGAGCGGCCTACGAGCAGTACTTC. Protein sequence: CAISELAGAAYEQYF.

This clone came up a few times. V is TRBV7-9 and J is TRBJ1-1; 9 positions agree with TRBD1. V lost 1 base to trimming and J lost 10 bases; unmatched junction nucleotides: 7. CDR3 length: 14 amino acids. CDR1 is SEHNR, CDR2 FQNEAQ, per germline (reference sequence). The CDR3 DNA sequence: TGTGCCAGCAGCTTAGGGACAGGGGTATGGGGAGCTTTCTTT. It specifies CASSLGTGVWGAFF.

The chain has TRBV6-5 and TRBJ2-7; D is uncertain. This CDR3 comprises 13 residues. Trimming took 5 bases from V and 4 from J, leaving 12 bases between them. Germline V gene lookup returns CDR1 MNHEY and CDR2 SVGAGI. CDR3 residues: CASSTRAQYEQYF. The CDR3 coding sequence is TGTGCCAGCAGTACCCGGGCACAATACGAGCAGTACTTC.

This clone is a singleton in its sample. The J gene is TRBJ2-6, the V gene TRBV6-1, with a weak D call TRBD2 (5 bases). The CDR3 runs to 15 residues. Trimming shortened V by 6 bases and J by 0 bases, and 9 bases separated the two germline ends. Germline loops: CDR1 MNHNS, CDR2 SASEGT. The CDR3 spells CASSSGDSGANVLTF. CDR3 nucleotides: TGTGCCAGCAGCTCCGGGGACTCTGGGGCCAACGTCCTGACTTTC.

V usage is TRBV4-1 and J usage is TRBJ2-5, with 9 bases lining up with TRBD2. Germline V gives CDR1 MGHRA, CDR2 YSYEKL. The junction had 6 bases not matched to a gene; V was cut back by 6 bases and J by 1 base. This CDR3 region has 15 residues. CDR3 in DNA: TGCGCCAGCAGAGAAGCGGGAGGCCTCCAAGAGACCCAGTACTTC. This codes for CASREAGGLQETQYF.

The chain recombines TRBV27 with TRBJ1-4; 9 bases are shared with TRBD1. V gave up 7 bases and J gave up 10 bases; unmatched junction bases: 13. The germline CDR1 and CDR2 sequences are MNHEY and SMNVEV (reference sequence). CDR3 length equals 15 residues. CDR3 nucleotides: TGTGCCAGCACCGAAGAAGGGACAGGGCGAGGAAAACTGTTTTTT. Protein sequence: CASTEEGTGRGKLFF. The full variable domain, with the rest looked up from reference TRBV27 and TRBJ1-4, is EAQVTQNPRYLITVTGKKLTVTCSQNMNHEYMSWYRQDPGLGLRQIYYSMNVEVTDKGDVPEGYKVSRKEKRNFPLILESPSPNQTSLYFCASTEEGTGRGKLFFGSGTQLSVL.

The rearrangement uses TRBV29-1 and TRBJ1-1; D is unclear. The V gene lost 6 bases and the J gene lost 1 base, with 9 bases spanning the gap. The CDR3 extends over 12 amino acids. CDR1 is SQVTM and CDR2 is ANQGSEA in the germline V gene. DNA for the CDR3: TGCAGCGTCGCCATTAGGAACACTGAAGCTTTCTTT. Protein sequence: CSVAIRNTEAFF.

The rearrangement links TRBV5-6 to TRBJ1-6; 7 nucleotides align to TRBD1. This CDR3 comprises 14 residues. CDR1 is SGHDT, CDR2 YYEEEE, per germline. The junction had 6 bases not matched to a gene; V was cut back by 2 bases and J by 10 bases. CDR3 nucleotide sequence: TGTGCCAGCAGCTTAGGACAGGTTGAGTCACCCCTCCACTTT. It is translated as CASSLGQVESPLHF.

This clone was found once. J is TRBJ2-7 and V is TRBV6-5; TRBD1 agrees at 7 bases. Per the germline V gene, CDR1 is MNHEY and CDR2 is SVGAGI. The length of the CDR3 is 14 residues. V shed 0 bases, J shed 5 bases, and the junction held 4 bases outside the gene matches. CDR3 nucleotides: TGTGCCAGCAGTTACTCGACGACAGGGAACGAGCAGTACTTC. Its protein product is CASSYSTTGNEQYF.

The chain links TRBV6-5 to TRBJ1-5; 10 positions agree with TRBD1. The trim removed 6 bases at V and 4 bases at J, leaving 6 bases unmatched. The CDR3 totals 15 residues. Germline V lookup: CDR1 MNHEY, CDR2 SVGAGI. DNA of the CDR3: TGTGCCAGCAGGGGGACGGGACAGGGGAATCAGCCCCAGCATTTT. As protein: CASRGTGQGNQPQHF.

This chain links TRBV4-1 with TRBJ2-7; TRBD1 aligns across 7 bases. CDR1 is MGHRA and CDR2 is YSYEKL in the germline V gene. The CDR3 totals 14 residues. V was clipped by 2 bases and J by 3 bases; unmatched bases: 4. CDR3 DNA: TGCGCCAGCAGCCAAAATACAGGGGTCTACGAGCAGTACTTC. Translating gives CASSQNTGVYEQYF.

In nucleotides, the CDR3 is TGTGCCAGCAGCTTGCTAGCGGGAGTCGGCAATGAGCAGTTCTTC. This encodes CASSLLAGVGNEQFF. The chain links TRBV7-9 to TRBJ2-1; 10 bases align to TRBD2. Germline values: CDR1 SEHNR, CDR2 FQNEAQ (reference sequence). CDR3 size: 15 residues. After removal of 3 bases from V and 6 bases from J, the junction contained 5 bases not matched to a gene.

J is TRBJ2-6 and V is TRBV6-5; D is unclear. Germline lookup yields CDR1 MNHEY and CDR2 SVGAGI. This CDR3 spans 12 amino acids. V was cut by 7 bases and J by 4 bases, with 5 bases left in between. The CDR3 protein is CASTSGANVLTF. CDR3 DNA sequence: TGTGCCAGCACCAGCGGGGCCAACGTCCTGACTTTC.

This chain's CDR3 is CASSQNGYEQYF. The DNA for the CDR3 is TGTGCCAGCAGCCAAAACGGCTACGAGCAGTACTTC. The chain is built from TRBV14 and TRBJ2-7; no clear D gene. V gave up 2 bases and J gave up 3 bases, with 5 bases separating them. Germline V gene sequence: CDR1 SGHDN, CDR2 FVKESK. This CDR3 region has 12 residues.

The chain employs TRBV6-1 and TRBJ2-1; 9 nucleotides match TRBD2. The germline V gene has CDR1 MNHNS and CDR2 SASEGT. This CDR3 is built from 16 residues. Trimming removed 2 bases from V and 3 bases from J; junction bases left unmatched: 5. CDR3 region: CASSEPGLAVYNEQFF. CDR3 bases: TGTGCCAGCAGTGAACCGGGACTAGCAGTCTACAATGAGCAGTTCTTC.

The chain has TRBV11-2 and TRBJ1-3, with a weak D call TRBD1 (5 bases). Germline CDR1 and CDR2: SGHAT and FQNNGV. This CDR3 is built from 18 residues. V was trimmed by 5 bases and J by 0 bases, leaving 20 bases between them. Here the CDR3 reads CASSKHGARQSSGNTIYF. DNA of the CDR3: TGTGCCAGCAGCAAACACGGGGCCAGACAAAGCTCTGGAAACACCATATATTTT.

This CDR3 is CASSLRDRVYEQYF. CDR3 nucleotides: TGTGCCAGCAGTTTAAGGGACAGAGTATACGAGCAGTACTTC. The chain joins TRBV27 to TRBJ2-7, with 7 nucleotides matching TRBD1. The CDR3 covers 14 residues. V trimming: 2 bases; J trimming: 4 bases; junction bases outside the gene matches: 5. The germline CDR1 and CDR2 sequences are MNHEY and SMNVEV (reference sequence).

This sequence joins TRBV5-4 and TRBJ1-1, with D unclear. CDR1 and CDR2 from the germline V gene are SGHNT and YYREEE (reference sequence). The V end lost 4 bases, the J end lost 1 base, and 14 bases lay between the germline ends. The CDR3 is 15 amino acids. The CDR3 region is CASSQESQRNTEAFF. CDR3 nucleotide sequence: TGTGCCAGCAGCCAAGAGAGCCAGAGGAACACTGAAGCTTTCTTT.

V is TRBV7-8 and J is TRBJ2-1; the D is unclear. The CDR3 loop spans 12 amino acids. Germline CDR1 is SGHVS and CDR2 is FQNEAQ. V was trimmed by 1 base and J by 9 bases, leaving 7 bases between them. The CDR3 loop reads CASSLDDAEQFF. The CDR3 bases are TGTGCCAGCAGCTTAGACGACGCTGAGCAGTTCTTC.

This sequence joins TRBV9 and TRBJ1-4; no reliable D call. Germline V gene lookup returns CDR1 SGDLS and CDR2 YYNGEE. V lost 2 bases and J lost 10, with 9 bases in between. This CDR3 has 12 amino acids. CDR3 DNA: TGTGCCAGCAGCGTCGGGTCCGGAAAACTGTTTTTT. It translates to CASSVGSGKLFF.

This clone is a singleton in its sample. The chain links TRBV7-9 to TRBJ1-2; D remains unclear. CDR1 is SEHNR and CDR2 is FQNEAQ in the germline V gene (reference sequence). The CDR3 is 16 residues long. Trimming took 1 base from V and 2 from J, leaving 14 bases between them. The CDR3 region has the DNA TGTGCCAGCAGCTTAGTAGACGGAGAGGGAAACTATGGCTACACCTTC. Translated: CASSLVDGEGNYGYTF.